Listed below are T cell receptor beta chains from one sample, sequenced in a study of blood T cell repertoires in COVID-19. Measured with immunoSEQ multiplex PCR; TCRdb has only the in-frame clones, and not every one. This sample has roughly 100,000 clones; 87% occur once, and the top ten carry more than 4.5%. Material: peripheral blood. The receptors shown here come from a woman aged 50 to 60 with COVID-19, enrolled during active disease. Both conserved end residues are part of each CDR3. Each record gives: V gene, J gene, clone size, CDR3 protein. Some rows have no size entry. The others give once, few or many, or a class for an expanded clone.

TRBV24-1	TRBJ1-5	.	CATSDTRDRGSNQPQHF
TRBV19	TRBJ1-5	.	CASSIGASNQPQHF
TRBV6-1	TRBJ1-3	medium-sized	CASSEDRNSGNTIYF
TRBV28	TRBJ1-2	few	CASSRTVANYGYTF
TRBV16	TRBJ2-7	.	CASSRATYEQYF
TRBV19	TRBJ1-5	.	CASSLVFVRRSSGDNQPQHF
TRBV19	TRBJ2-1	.	CASSRSSGGHNEQFF
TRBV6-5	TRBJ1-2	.	CASSYEPQGFLGGYTF
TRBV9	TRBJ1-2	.	CASSAQSQGVYGYTF
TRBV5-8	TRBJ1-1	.	CASSLGGHTEAFF
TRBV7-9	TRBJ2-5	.	CASSRRDSIGETQYF
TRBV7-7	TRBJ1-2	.	CASSLAGYEQGASGYTF
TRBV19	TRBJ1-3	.	CASSIALTGALGNTIYF
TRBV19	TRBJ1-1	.	CATILQGKAFF
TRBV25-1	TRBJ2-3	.	CASSEGSGGAKDTQYF
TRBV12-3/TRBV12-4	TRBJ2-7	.	CASSSTREQYF
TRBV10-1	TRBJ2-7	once	CASSESPLQGERSYEQYF
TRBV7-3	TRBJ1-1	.	CASSPSGTGYTEAFF
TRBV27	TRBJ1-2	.	CASSPGQGVHYGYTF
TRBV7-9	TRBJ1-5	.	CASSLRGADQPQHF
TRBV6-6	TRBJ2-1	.	CASSSQRGVYNEQFF
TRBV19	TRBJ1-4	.	CASSMAKLTGEKLFF
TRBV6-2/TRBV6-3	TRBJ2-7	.	CASSYVHRQGFNEQYF
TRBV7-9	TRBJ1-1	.	CASSSQPGGTEAFF
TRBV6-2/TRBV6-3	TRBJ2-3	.	CASSSGGAVRAQYF
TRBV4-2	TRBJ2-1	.	CASSQGGSSYNEQFF
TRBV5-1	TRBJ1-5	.	CASSVTGDSNQPQHF
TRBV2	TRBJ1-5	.	CASKDISNQPQHF
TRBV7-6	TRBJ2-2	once	CASSPRVGATNTGELFF
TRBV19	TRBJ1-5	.	CASRTLGTGGNQPQHF
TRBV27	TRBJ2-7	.	CASSQGDSGGEQYF
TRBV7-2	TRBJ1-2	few	CASSLYPPGGYTF
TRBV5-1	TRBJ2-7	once	CASSLPGQGRTYEQYF
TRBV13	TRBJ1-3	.	CASSLGSRDSGNTIYF
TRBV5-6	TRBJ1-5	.	CASSLAWSGDQPQHF
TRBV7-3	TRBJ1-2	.	CASSLGTGGNYGYTF
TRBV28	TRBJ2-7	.	CASSLGQTYEQYF
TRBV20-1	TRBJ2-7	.	CSASPVVGSYEQYF
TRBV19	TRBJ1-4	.	CASSGRGTNEKLFF
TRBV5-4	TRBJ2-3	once	CASSLSGGGTDTQYF
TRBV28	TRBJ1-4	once	CASTPRTGRPEKLFF
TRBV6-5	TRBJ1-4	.	CATQDVGLGEKLFF
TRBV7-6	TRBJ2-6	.	CASSVGAGQISGANVLTF
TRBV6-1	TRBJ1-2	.	CASSENTSGYTF
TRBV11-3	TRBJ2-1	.	CASSSDLGGPRNEQFF
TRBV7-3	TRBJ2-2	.	CASSPGLAGHTGELFF
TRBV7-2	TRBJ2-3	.	CASSLSGLAGGWDTQYF
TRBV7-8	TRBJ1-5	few	CASSLAGGIQPQHF
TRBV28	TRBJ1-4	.	CASSGRVSEKLFF
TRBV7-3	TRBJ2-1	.	CASSLYPSGNEQFF
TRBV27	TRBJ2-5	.	CASGSAREKTQYF
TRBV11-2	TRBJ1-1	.	CASSSDRVVSEAFF